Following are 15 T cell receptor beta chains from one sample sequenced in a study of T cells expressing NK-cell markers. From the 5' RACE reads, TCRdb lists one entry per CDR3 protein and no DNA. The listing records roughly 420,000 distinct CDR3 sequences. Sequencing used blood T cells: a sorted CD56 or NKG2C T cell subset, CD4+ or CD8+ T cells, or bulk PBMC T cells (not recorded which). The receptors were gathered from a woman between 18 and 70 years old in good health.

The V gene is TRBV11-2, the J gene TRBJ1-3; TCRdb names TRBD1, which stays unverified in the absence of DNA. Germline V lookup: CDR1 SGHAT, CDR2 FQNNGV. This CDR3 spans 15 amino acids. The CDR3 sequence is CASSLGGSSGNTIYF.

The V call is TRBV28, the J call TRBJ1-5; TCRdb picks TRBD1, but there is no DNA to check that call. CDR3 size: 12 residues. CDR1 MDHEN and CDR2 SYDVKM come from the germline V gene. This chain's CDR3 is CASSLDRGIWHF.

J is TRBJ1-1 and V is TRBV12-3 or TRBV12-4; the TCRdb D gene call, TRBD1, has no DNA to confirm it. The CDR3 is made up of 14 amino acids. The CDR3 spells CASSRTGGGTEAFF.

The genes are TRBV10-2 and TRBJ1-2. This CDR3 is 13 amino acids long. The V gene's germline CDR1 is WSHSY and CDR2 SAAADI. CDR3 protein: CASSESTWYGYTF.

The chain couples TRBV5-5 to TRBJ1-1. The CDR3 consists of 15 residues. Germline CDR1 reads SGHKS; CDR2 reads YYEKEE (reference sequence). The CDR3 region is CASSPSVGLNTEAFF.

The CDR3: CSAVGTSGGANWDEQFF. This sequence joins TRBV20-1 and TRBJ2-1; TCRdb's D call of TRBD2 is untestable without DNA. This CDR3 is 17 amino acids long. Germline V CDR1 and CDR2: DFQATT, SNEGSKA (reference sequence).

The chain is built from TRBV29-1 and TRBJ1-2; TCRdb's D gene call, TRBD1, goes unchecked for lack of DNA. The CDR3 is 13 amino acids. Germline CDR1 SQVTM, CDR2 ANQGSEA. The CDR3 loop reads CSDRDRGHLGYTF.

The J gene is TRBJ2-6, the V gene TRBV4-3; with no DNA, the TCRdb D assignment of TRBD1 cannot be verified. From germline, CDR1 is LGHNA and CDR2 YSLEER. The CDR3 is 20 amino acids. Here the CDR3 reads CASSQAMGQGVFSGANVLTF.

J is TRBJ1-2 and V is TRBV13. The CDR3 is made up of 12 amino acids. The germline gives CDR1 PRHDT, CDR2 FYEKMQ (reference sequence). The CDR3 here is CASSFYNYGYTF.

CDR3 in amino acids: CSARGGGSRLEQFF. The chain has TRBV20-1 and TRBJ2-1; with no DNA, the TCRdb D assignment of TRBD2 cannot be verified. CDR1 is DFQATT, CDR2 SNEGSKA, per germline (reference sequence). The CDR3 covers 14 residues.

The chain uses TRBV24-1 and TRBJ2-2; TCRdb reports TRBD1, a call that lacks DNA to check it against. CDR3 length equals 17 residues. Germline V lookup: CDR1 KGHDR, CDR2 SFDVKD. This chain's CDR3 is CATSRHDRPANTGELFF.

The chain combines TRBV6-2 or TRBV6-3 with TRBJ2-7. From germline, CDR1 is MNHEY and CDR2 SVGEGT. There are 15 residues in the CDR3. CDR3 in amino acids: CASSYPTSGYYEQYF.

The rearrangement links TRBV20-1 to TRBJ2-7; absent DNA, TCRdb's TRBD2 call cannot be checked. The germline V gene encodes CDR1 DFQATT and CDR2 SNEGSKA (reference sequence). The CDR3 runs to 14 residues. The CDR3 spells CSARSSGLHYEQYF.

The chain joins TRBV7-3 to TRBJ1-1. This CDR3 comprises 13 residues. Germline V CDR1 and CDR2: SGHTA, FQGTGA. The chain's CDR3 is CASKKRGNTEAFF.

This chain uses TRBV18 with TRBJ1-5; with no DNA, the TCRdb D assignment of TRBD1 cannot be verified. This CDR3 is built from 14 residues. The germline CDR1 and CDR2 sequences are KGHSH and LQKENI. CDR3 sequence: CASSQGVSNQPQHF.